Sequencing of this T cell receptor beta chain was carried out in a study of post-analysis software for immune sequencing data. On the study more broadly: In terms of disease course, relapsing-remitting, secondary progressive and progressive-relapsing multiple sclerosis were included.

Prepared TCR beta cDNA libraries contained unique molecular identifiers. Roughly 510,000 cDNA molecules were recovered from an input of about 0.9 to 10 million T cells. TCRdb re-derived calls from the PCR reads in MiXCR, one entry per CDR3 protein. The data hold roughly 170,000 distinct CDR3 sequences, with about 32% observed a single time. To note about this clonotype: Antigen specificity is unknown.

Findings and caveats of the study: Clustering by F measure revealed strong co-clustering among samples prepared together in one batch. Patients with multiple sclerosis recorded significantly lower normalized Chao1 diversity than controls, the study found. When patients were compared with controls, roughly five TRBV segments were more frequent, TRBV5-6, TRBV5-1 and TRBV20-1 among them.

The CDR3 consists of 15 residues. The junction had 13 bases not matched to a gene; V was cut back by 4 bases and J by 7 bases. CDR1 and CDR2 (germline): LGHDT, YNNKEL (reference sequence). The chain has TRBV3-1 and TRBJ2-7; 7 nucleotides align to TRBD1. The sample comprised blood. The clonotype was recovered from a girl between 5 and 17 years old with multiple sclerosis. The CDR3 DNA is TGTGCCAGCAGCCGGGACAGCCTTACCTACAATGAGCAGTACTTC. Translated: CASSRDSLTYNEQYF.